Listed here are 9 T cell receptor beta chains from one sample, sequenced in a study of OX40 agonist ivuxolimab in advanced cancers. Assay: immunoSEQ multiplex PCR; the TCRdb copy retains only in-frame clones and omits some. Counted here are around 70,000 clones, 85% occurring once; the ten biggest clones make up around 2%. The material was CD4+ or CD8+ T cells sorted from blood, obtained in a trial of the OX40 agonist ivuxolimab. Receptors were obtained from an adult with an advanced solid tumor such as melanoma, head and neck, liver or kidney cancer.

This chain uses TRBV27 with TRBJ1-2; tentatively, D is TRBD1 (5 bases). Germline loops: CDR1 MNHEY, CDR2 SMNVEV (reference sequence). CDR3 size: 16 residues. Trimming took off 6 bases at V and 0 bases at J, with 17 bases between the two ends. CDR3: CASSKAGLLTNYGYTF. CDR3 nucleotide sequence: TGTGCCAGCAGCAAAGCGGGACTCCTGACTAACTATGGCTACACCTTC.

This rearrangement joins TRBV29-1 to TRBJ2-2, with 9 bases lining up with TRBD1. Losses at the gene ends were 3 bases for V and 5 bases for J; bases not matched to a gene: 4. The CDR3 runs to 14 residues. The germline CDR1 and CDR2 sequences are SQVTM and ANQGSEA. The CDR3 DNA sequence: TGCAGCGTTGACGTGACAGGGGGGACCGGGGAGCTGTTTTTT. Protein product: CSVDVTGGTGELFF.

The chain couples TRBV6-1 to TRBJ2-5, with D perhaps matching TRBD2 (6 bases). Per the germline V gene, CDR1 is MNHNS and CDR2 is SASEGT. Between the trimmed V and J ends, which lost 7 bases and 1 base, there was a span of 16 bases. CDR3 length equals 15 residues. CDR3 DNA: TGTGCCAGCACCCTCGTTCGGGACTCCCAAGAGACCCAGTACTTC. Its protein product is CASTLVRDSQETQYF.

The rearrangement joins TRBV7-6 to TRBJ1-1; D call uncertain. This CDR3 is 13 amino acids long. The V end lost 5 bases, the J end lost 4 bases, and 11 bases lay between the germline ends. CDR1 is SGHVS, CDR2 FNYEAQ, per germline. The CDR3 DNA sequence: TGTGCCAGCAGCACCCGGGAATTCACTGAAGCTTTCTTT. Its protein product is CASSTREFTEAFF.

The rearrangement links TRBV7-2 to TRBJ1-2, with 9 bases that match TRBD1. CDR3 length: 14 residues. Trimming removed 5 bases from V and 8 bases from J; junction bases left unmatched: 9. The germline V gene encodes CDR1 SGHTA and CDR2 FQGNSA. This CDR3 reads CASSPDRGNWGYTF. The DNA of the CDR3 is TGTGCCAGCAGCCCTGACAGGGGGAATTGGGGCTACACCTTC.

This chain connects TRBV12-5 to TRBJ2-1; TRBD2 is a possible D gene (7 bases). V was cut by 6 bases and J by 1 base, with 10 bases left in between. CDR1 is LGHNT and CDR2 is FRNRAP in the germline V gene. The CDR3 contains 14 residues. CDR3 bases: TGTGCTAGTGGACAGGGAGGGTCCTACAATGAGCAGTTCTTC. Translating it yields CASGQGGSYNEQFF.

This chain uses TRBV14 with TRBJ2-1; maybe TRBD2 (5 bases). The V end lost 4 bases, the J end lost 4 bases, and 11 bases lay between the germline ends. The CDR3 has 14 residues. Germline lookup yields CDR1 SGHDN and CDR2 FVKESK. In DNA, the CDR3 is TGTGCCAGCAGCCGGGAAAGGACTTACAATGAGCAGTTCTTC. Amino acids: CASSRERTYNEQFF.

This rearrangement joins TRBV27 to TRBJ2-3; 7 nucleotides line up with TRBD1. This CDR3 is 14 amino acids long. Losses at the gene ends were 10 bases for V and 2 bases for J; bases not matched to a gene: 9. Per the germline V gene, CDR1 is MNHEY and CDR2 is SMNVEV (reference sequence). The CDR3 spells CATKAQGNTDTQYF. CDR3 nucleotides: TGTGCCACTAAAGCACAGGGGAACACAGATACGCAGTATTTT.

The chain combines TRBV30 with TRBJ1-6; no reliable D call. V was clipped by 7 bases and J by 0 bases, with 13 bases between them. CDR1 and CDR2 (germline): GTSNPN, SVGIG (reference sequence). This CDR3 is built from 15 residues. In DNA, the CDR3 is TGTGCCTCTGAAGCTTCCAGCTCCTATAATTCACCCCTCCACTTT. Encoded protein: CASEASSSYNSPLHF.